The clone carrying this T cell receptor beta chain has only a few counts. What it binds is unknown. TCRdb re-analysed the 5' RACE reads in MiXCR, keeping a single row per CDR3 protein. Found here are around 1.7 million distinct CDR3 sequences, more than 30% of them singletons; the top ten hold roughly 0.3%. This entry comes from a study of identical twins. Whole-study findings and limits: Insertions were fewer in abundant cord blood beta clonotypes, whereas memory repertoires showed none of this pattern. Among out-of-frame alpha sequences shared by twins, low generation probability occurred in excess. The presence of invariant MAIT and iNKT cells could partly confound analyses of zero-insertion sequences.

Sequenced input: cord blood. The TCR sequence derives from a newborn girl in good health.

The CDR3, as DNA: TGTGCCAGCAGTTATGGTATGATGGAACGGCCTCTCACAGATACGCAGTATTTT. Translated: CASSYGMMERPLTDTQYF. The J gene is TRBJ2-3, the V gene TRBV6-5; D uncertain. The CDR3 length is 18 residues. The ends were cut back, 3 bases at V and 2 bases at J, with 21 bases in the middle. Germline V gene data show CDR1 as MNHEY and CDR2 as SVGAGI.